These T cell receptor beta chains were read from a single sample in a study of CD8 T cells in ankylosing spondylitis. TCRdb ran MiXCR on the 5' RACE reads and lists one entry per CDR3 protein. The sample consists of under 200,000 distinct CDR3 sequences, approximately 10% of them appearing once. The specimen sequenced was blood, either unsorted or a sorted T cell fraction (not recorded which). The receptors were gathered from a female donor with ankylosing spondylitis or in good health (not recorded which). Each CDR3 is given with its conserved first and last residue. The D gene is left open where the match is weak. Where a row states a size, it is once, few, many or the class of an expanded clone; other rows omit it.

D	size	V	J	DNA	CDR3
TRBD2	.	TRBV19	TRBJ2-2	TGTGCCAGTAGTATTTACCAGTTAGCGGGAGCACCTCAAAGGGAGCTGTTTTTT	CASSIYQLAGAPQRELFF
TRBD1	many	TRBV27	TRBJ1-5	TGTGCCAGCACCTCAGGGGGGAATCAGCCCCAGCATTTT	CASTSGGNQPQHF
.	few	TRBV3-1	TRBJ2-1	TGTGCCAGCAGCCAAGAGCCAATTGAGCAGTTCTTC	CASSQEPIEQFF
.	.	TRBV7-9	TRBJ2-1	TGTGCCAGCTCCGGACGCCTCACTTATGAGCAGTTCTTC	CASSGRLTYEQFF
TRBD1	many	TRBV7-8	TRBJ1-1	TGTGCCAGCAGCTTGGGACAGGGATACACTGAAGCTTTCTTT	CASSLGQGYTEAFF
.	many	TRBV12-3/TRBV12-4	TRBJ2-7	TGTGCCAGCAGTCCTAGAGAGTCAGGGGACGAGCAGTACTTC	CASSPRESGDEQYF
.	many	TRBV4-3	TRBJ1-1	TGCGCCAGCAGCCAAGGGGACGGATGGGGCACTGAAGCTTTCTTT	CASSQGDGWGTEAFF
.	.	TRBV7-2	TRBJ2-1	TGTGCCAGCAGCTTGGGGGACTCCCCGCCTATCAATGAGCAGTTCTTC	CASSLGDSPPINEQFF
TRBD1	few	TRBV12-3/TRBV12-4	TRBJ2-7	TGTGCCAGCAGCTTGGGACAGGGGGTTTCCTACGAGCAGTACTTC	CASSLGQGVSYEQYF
.	.	TRBV4-3	TRBJ2-1	TGCGCCAGCAGCCAAGGGGGGGGCTCCCTCAGCCACAATGAGCAGTTCTTC	CASSQGGGSLSHNEQFF
TRBD2	few	TRBV9	TRBJ2-3	TGTGCCAGCAGCCCCAGCGGGAGTCTCACAGATACGCAGTATTTT	CASSPSGSLTDTQYF
.	few	TRBV10-3	TRBJ2-1	TGTGCCATCAGTGAAGGGTGGAACAATGAGCAGTTCTTC	CAISEGWNNEQFF
TRBD2	few	TRBV4-3	TRBJ2-1	TGCGCCAGCAGCCAAGTAAGGTCTAGCGGGAGGGCCTCTGAGCAGTTCTTC	CASSQVRSSGRASEQFF
.	.	TRBV7-9	TRBJ2-6	TGTGCCAGCAGCCCCCGGGACGGGCTCTCTGGGGCCAACGTCCTGACTTTC	CASSPRDGLSGANVLTF
.	many	TRBV3-1	TRBJ2-2	TGTGCCAGCAGCCAAGACACCGGGACTCCTTACACCGGGGAGCTGTTTTTT	CASSQDTGTPYTGELFF
TRBD1	many	TRBV28	TRBJ2-5	TGTGCCAGTCGATCCGGGACAGGGGATGTTCAGACCCAGTACTTC	CASRSGTGDVQTQYF
.	.	TRBV4-3	TRBJ2-5	TGCGCCAGCAGCCAAGTTGCTAGGGGGGTAGAGACCCAGTACTTC	CASSQVARGVETQYF
.	few	TRBV12-3/TRBV12-4	TRBJ2-2	TGTGCCAGCAGACAATCCAGGGAAAAAGGTTCGAACACCGGGGAGCTGTTTTTT	CASRQSREKGSNTGELFF
.	.	TRBV4-1	TRBJ1-6	TGCGCCAGCAGCCAAGGTGTAGACTTCGGATCACCCCTCCACTTT	CASSQGVDFGSPLHF
.	.	TRBV7-9	TRBJ1-2	TGTGCCAGCAGCGCCCGGATTGGGGGCAGGCCCTATGACAACTATGGCTACACCTTC	CASSARIGGRPYDNYGYTF
.	.	TRBV19	TRBJ1-5	TGTGCCAGTAGTGGAGGACAGTACACCCTTATCAATCAGCCCCAGCATTTT	CASSGGQYTLINQPQHF
.	few	TRBV9	TRBJ1-1	TGTGCCAGCAGCGTAGTGGGGCAGGCGGGAGCTGAAGCTTTCTTT	CASSVVGQAGAEAFF
.	.	TRBV29-1	TRBJ2-7	TGCAGCGTTGAAGATCGAGGCTACGAGCAGTACTTC	CSVEDRGYEQYF
TRBD2	.	TRBV6-1	TRBJ2-3	TGTGCCAGCAACAGGAGGGGAGGGACAGATACGCAGTATTTT	CASNRRGGTDTQYF